This T cell receptor beta chain was recorded in a study of vaccination and CD4 T cells after COVID-19. Whole-study context: Nasal swab PCR had detected SARS-CoV-2 in convalescent patients, 9 or 10 mild and one severe.

Trimming took off 6 bases at V and 1 base at J, with 19 bases between the two ends. This CDR3 spans 17 amino acids. Germline CDR1 is MDHEN and CDR2 is SYDVKM. Sample treatment: 10-day PBMC culture with coronavirus spike peptide pools or control peptides (ViraFEST assay). In regard to this clonotype: What it binds is unknown.

The Oncomine TCR Beta short-read assay was applied to DNA of cultured CD4+ T cells. TCRdb reprocessed the PCR reads via MiXCR and lists one record per CDR3 protein. Of around 7,100 distinct CDR3 sequences listed, roughly two thirds are singletons. V and J are TRBV28 and TRBJ2-4; the D gene could be TRBD1 or TRBD2 (6 bases each). This clonotype was obtained from a human donor who had recovered from COVID-19. Sequenced input: CD4+ T cells from blood, cultured in vitro. The CDR3 protein is CASSPYGGRGAKNIQYF. Here the CDR3 DNA reads TGTGCCAGCAGCCCATATGGGGGGCGAGGGGCCAAAAACATTCAGTACTTC.